This TCR beta chain was identified in a study of blood T cell repertoires in COVID-19. Turning to the study itself: Specimens from acute and convalescent COVID-19 originated in the United States, Italy and Spain.

Original processing methods: Reference gene primer amplification gave estimated nucleated cell counts. The repertoire was sequenced with immunoSEQ multiplex PCR; TCRdb's copy has only in-frame clones and lacks some. V and J calls and clone size are those listed in that table; D and trimming were worked out from the DNA. The sample yields 300,000 to 450,000 clones, 88% seen once. The CDR3 totals 14 residues. Trimming took 6 bases from V and 6 from J; bases not matched to a gene: 4. Germline CDR1 and CDR2: MNHEY and SVGAGI. The chain is built from TRBV6-5 and TRBJ1-4; TRBD1 aligns across 10 bases. This TCR was recovered from a woman under 30 who had recovered from COVID-19. Sequencing was performed on PBMCs or T cells enriched from blood (not recorded which). The chain's CDR3 is CASSRDRGYEKLFF. The DNA for the CDR3 is TGTGCCAGCAGCCGGGACAGGGGTTATGAAAAACTGTTTTTT.